This T cell receptor beta chain derives from a study of regulatory T cells in long-lasting Graves disease. This CDR3 has 15 amino acids. The V gene's germline CDR1 is KGHDR and CDR2 SFDVKD. After removal of 7 bases from V and 3 bases from J, the junction contained 8 bases not matched to a gene. To make TCR beta libraries, researchers used iRepertoire HTBI primers and Arm-PCR of CDR3 regions. TCRdb reanalysed the multiplex PCR reads using MiXCR and keeps one entry per CDR3 protein. This table has hundreds of thousands of distinct CDR3 sequences, less than 15% appearing once. As for time point: newly diagnosed GD, antithyroid drugs for less than 3 months. Following extraction of RNA from PBMCs, that RNA was used to make the TCR library. This clonotype was seen ten or more times. Its antigen is not identified. General study results and limits: Patients with persistent disease shared fewer than 3,500 public clonotypes, outpacing the approximately 950 shared by new patients. Researchers examined only peripheral blood and not thyroid tissue.

The sample was also linked to a second study, of T cells in Graves' hyperthyroidism and ophthalmopathy. That publication notes: Stable disease denoted Graves' hyperthyroidism without ophthalmopathy progression within 18 months. Most clonotypes expanded in the thyroid (above 0.001) were also present in blood.

Material: peripheral blood mononuclear cells (PBMCs), obtained at new diagnosis, from a patient treated with antithyroid drugs. The gene calls are TRBV24-1 and TRBJ2-3, with 8 nucleotides matching TRBD1. This receptor was obtained from a man aged 30 to 39 with Graves disease. The chain's CDR3 is CATRGQGGRTDTQYF. CDR3 in DNA: TGTGCCACCAGAGGACAGGGTGGAAGGACAGATACGCAGTATTTT.